This T cell receptor beta chain was profiled in a study of regulatory T cells in long-lasting Graves disease. This clonotype occurred a few times. The CDR3 totals 15 residues. CDR1 and CDR2 from the germline V gene are SEHNR and FQNEAQ (reference sequence). V was clipped by 5 bases and J by 8 bases, with 16 bases between them. Time point indicated: newly diagnosed GD, antithyroid drugs for less than 3 months. There was RNA extracted from PBMCs, and the TCR library was made from it. A blood draw put approximately 9 milliliters of peripheral blood into EDTA tubes. Library construction for TCR beta used iRepertoire HTBI primers and Arm-PCR of CDR3 regions. TCRdb called the multiplex PCR reads again in MiXCR, with one record for every CDR3 protein. The top ten hold under 10% of the sample, which has 450,000 to 700,000 distinct CDR3 sequences, roughly 14% seen once. This sample was shared with a second study, whose subject was T cells in Graves' hyperthyroidism and ophthalmopathy. As reported in that work: The primer set for the first-round RT-PCR of the TCR CDR3 was HTBI.

This specimen consisted of peripheral blood mononuclear cells (PBMCs), obtained at new diagnosis, from a patient treated with antithyroid drugs. The receptor was isolated from a man in his thirties or forties with Graves disease. The V gene is TRBV7-9, the J gene TRBJ1-6, with no clear D. The CDR3 loop reads CASSPPGHGDSPLHF. The CDR3 nucleotides are TGTGCCAGCAGCCCCCCGGGCCATGGGGATTCACCCCTCCACTTT.